The 32 T cell receptor beta chains listed next were all sequenced from one sample in a study of T cell responses to AZD1222 COVID-19 vaccine. Profiled with immunoSEQ multiplex PCR; TCRdb holds only in-frame clones, not every one. This sample has about 150,000 clones, with roughly 92% found just once. Sequencing was performed on peripheral blood, taken on day 0 of AZD1222 vaccination. All receptors come from an adult in good health.

This chain joins TRBV9 and TRBJ2-3; 7 bases fit TRBD2. The length of the CDR3 is 15 residues. Trimming at V came to 4 bases and at J to 8 bases, leaving 13 bases not matched to a gene. Germline V lookup: CDR1 SGDLS, CDR2 YYNGEE. The CDR3 loop reads CASSTQRGLPATQYF. The CDR3 DNA sequence: TGTGCCAGCAGCACCCAGCGGGGACTCCCTGCTACGCAGTATTTT.

This chain joins TRBV25-1 and TRBJ1-2; D uncertain. V was cut by 6 bases and J by 0 bases, with 8 bases left in between. CDR3 length: 13 amino acids. Germline values: CDR1 MGHDK, CDR2 SYGVNS. CDR3 in amino acids: CASRPDPNYGYTF. The CDR3 DNA follows: TGTGCCAGCAGGCCAGATCCTAACTATGGCTACACCTTC.

This chain links TRBV7-2 with TRBJ2-2; TRBD1 matches at 7 bases. Germline CDR1 and CDR2: SGHTA and FQGNSA. V was pared by 3 bases and J by 5 bases, with 9 bases of the junction left unmatched. CDR3 length equals 16 residues. In nucleotides, the CDR3 is TGTGCCAGCAGCTTCCGACAGGGCGTGAAGACCGGGGAGCTGTTTTTT. It yields the protein CASSFRQGVKTGELFF.

J is TRBJ1-6 and V is TRBV2, with 8 bases that match TRBD1. The germline gives CDR1 SNHLY, CDR2 FYNNEI. The length of the CDR3 is 14 residues. The V gene end was trimmed by 6 bases and the J gene end by 10 bases; junction bases not matched to a gene: 8. Here the CDR3 reads CASSSQGDGSPLHF. The CDR3 nucleotides are TGTGCCAGCAGCTCACAGGGGGATGGCTCACCCCTCCACTTT.

V and J are TRBV4-2 and TRBJ1-2, with 7 nucleotides matching TRBD1. There are 15 residues in the CDR3. V shed 0 bases, J shed 2 bases, and the junction held 3 bases outside the gene matches. CDR1 is LGHNA, CDR2 YNFKEQ, per germline. The CDR3 DNA follows: TGTGCCAGCAGCCAAGATGGAGGGGGCAACTATGGCTACACCTTC. It specifies CASSQDGGGNYGYTF.

This chain connects TRBV7-2 to TRBJ2-1; D gene ambiguous. V lost 5 bases and J 10 bases, leaving 12 bases between the germline ends. The length of the CDR3 is 12 residues. Germline values: CDR1 SGHTA, CDR2 FQGNSA. CDR3 sequence (DNA): TGTGCCAGCAGCCCATGGACGATAGAGCAGTTCTTC. Translated, it gives CASSPWTIEQFF. The full variable domain, in which reference TRBV7-2 and TRBJ2-1 provide the parts outside the CDR3, is GAGVSQSPSNKVTEKGKDVELRCDPISGHTALYWYRQSLGQGLEFLIYFQGNSAPDKSGLPSDRFSAERTGGSVSTLTIQRTQQEDSAVYLCASSPWTIEQFFGPGTRLTVL.

The CDR3 protein is CASSRQVDSRDTEAFF. The CDR3 bases are TGTGCCAGCAGCCGACAGGTGGATTCAAGGGACACTGAAGCTTTCTTT. The V gene is TRBV9, the J gene TRBJ1-1; maybe TRBD1 (6 bases). Germline V gene data show CDR1 as SGDLS and CDR2 as YYNGEE. V was trimmed by 4 bases and J by 3 bases, leaving 19 bases between them. This CDR3 is built from 16 residues.

The chain links TRBV4-2 to TRBJ1-1; TRBD1 might be the D (5 bases). The CDR3 extends over 15 amino acids. CDR1 is LGHNA, CDR2 YNFKEQ, per germline. V gave up 0 bases and J gave up 1 base, with 9 bases separating them. This chain's CDR3 is CASSQDRGPNTEAFF. The CDR3 DNA is TGTGCCAGCAGCCAAGATAGGGGTCCGAACACTGAAGCTTTCTTT.

The chain recombines TRBV28 with TRBJ1-2, with unresolved D. V was shortened by 5 bases and J by 4 bases, with 8 bases between the two germline ends. The CDR3 spans 12 residues. CDR1 is MDHEN and CDR2 is SYDVKM in the germline V gene. The CDR3 loop is CASSNKFYGYTF. The CDR3 DNA is TGTGCCAGCAGTAACAAATTCTATGGCTACACCTTC.

CDR3 DNA: TGTGCCAGCAGCTACCGGGACAGCCAAGGAGAGCAGTACTTC. This gives the protein CASSYRDSQGEQYF. V gene TRBV7-8 combines with J gene TRBJ2-7; 7 bases align to TRBD1. The CDR3 consists of 14 residues. Germline loops: CDR1 SGHVS, CDR2 FQNEAQ. V trimming: 4 bases; J trimming: 7 bases; junction bases outside the gene matches: 10.

This clone has a handful of counts. J is TRBJ1-4 and V is TRBV7-9; possibly TRBD1 for D (5 bases). Trimming pared 7 bases from V and 5 bases from J, leaving 14 bases between. The CDR3 totals 14 residues. Germline-derived CDR1 and CDR2 are SEHNR and FQNEAQ (reference sequence). The CDR3 here is CASTKGQGNEKLFF. The CDR3 DNA reads as TGTGCCAGCACCAAAGGGCAGGGAAATGAAAAACTGTTTTTT.

The chain combines TRBV30 with TRBJ1-1; D unresolved. V lost 0 bases and J 0 bases, leaving 5 bases between the germline ends. From germline, CDR1 is GTSNPN and CDR2 SVGIG (reference sequence). The CDR3 loop spans 13 amino acids. For the CDR3, the DNA is TGTGCCTGGAGTGTAGCCCTGAACACTGAAGCTTTCTTT. Protein product: CAWSVALNTEAFF.

The J gene is TRBJ2-3, the V gene TRBV7-9, with 8 bases aligning to TRBD2. Germline assignment: CDR1 SEHNR and CDR2 FQNEAQ (reference sequence). After removal of 5 bases from V and 0 bases from J, the junction contained 7 bases not matched to a gene. CDR3 length: 16 residues. The CDR3 sequence is CASSPRGGSSTDTQYF. The CDR3 DNA is TGTGCCAGCAGCCCCCGGGGGGGATCGAGCACAGATACGCAGTATTTT.

This sequence joins TRBV7-9 and TRBJ2-2; 12 bases align to TRBD2. The germline CDR1 and CDR2 sequences are SEHNR and FQNEAQ (reference sequence). The V and J ends lost 5 bases and 3 bases, in that order; junction bases with no gene match: 4. This CDR3 region has 16 residues. CDR3 region: CASSPLAGGYTGELFF. The CDR3 DNA follows: TGTGCCAGCAGCCCGCTAGCGGGGGGGTACACCGGGGAGCTGTTTTTT.

The gene calls are TRBV29-1 and TRBJ2-7; 9 positions agree with TRBD1. Losses at the gene ends were 0 bases for V and 2 bases for J; bases not matched to a gene: 5. The germline CDR1 and CDR2 sequences are SQVTM and ANQGSEA. The CDR3 has 15 amino acids. The CDR3 loop reads CSVEESGQGTYEQYF. The CDR3 DNA is TGCAGCGTTGAAGAATCGGGACAGGGAACCTACGAGCAGTACTTC.

This chain uses TRBV18 with TRBJ1-1; 11 positions agree with TRBD1. This CDR3 is built from 14 residues. The V segment lost 8 bases and the J segment 2 bases; nucleotides outside the gene matches: 4. CDR1 is KGHSH and CDR2 is LQKENI in the germline V gene. The CDR3 loop is CASAGQGANTEAFF. The CDR3 DNA is TGTGCCAGCGCCGGACAGGGGGCCAACACTGAAGCTTTCTTT. The variable domain in full, with the rest retrieved from reference TRBV18 and TRBJ1-1, is NAGVMQNPRHLVRRRGQEARLRCSPMKGHSHVYWYRQLPEEGLKFMVYLQKENIIDESGMPKERFSAEFPKEGPSILRIQQVVRGDSAAYFCASAGQGANTEAFFGQGTRLTVV.

The sample holds one count of this clone. This sequence joins TRBV21-1 and TRBJ1-5; the table names TRBD1, a call not compared with the DNA. TRBV21-1 is flagged as a pseudogene. The length of the CDR3 is 15 residues. CDR3 in amino acids: CARDQESEQDQPQHF. CDR3 sequence (DNA): TGTGCCAGAGATCAAGAAAGCGAACAGGATCAGCCCCAGCATTTT.

The J gene is TRBJ2-7, the V gene TRBV5-5, with D possibly called TRBD1 or TRBD2 (5 bases each). Germline CDR1 reads SGHKS; CDR2 reads YYEKEE (reference sequence). Trimming left V 4 bases short and J 2 bases short, with 10 bases between. The CDR3 has 13 amino acids. Written as DNA, the CDR3 is TGTGCCAGCAGCCCCCCGGGACCCTACGAGCAGTACTTC. It codes for CASSPPGPYEQYF.

The chain uses TRBV7-3 and TRBJ2-1; 8 bases fit TRBD1. In germline, CDR1 is SGHTA, CDR2 FQGTGA. V trimming: 0 bases; J trimming: 12 bases; junction bases outside the gene matches: 4. This CDR3 is 13 amino acids long. The CDR3 DNA follows: TGTGCCAGCAGCTTAACGATTCAGGGGGCGCAGTTCTTC. Its protein is CASSLTIQGAQFF.

This clone was found a few times. V usage is TRBV29-1 and J usage is TRBJ2-7; maybe TRBD1 (6 bases). Germline lookup yields CDR1 SQVTM and CDR2 ANQGSEA. V lost 7 bases, J lost 6 bases, and 19 bases lay in between. The CDR3 consists of 13 residues. The CDR3 sequence is CSANPQGAGEQYF. CDR3 coding DNA: TGCAGCGCCAACCCACAGGGAGCCGGCGAGCAGTACTTC.

The CDR3 DNA follows: TGTGCCAGCAGTCCTATTGGCCAAAGTAGACGGAGGGGCAATGAGCAGTTCTTC. It yields the protein CASSPIGQSRRRGNEQFF. The chain uses TRBV27 and TRBJ2-1; D is possibly TRBD2 (6 bases). Trimming removed 5 bases at V and 6 bases at J, with 26 bases between. Germline CDR1 MNHEY, CDR2 SMNVEV (reference sequence). This CDR3 has 18 residues.

The rearrangement uses TRBV6-6 and TRBJ1-5; D is perhaps TRBD1 (5 bases). Germline values: CDR1 MNHNY, CDR2 SVGAGI (reference sequence). The V end lost 8 bases, the J end lost 7 bases, and 18 bases lay between the germline ends. CDR3 length equals 14 residues. The CDR3 bases are TGTGCCAGCCTATCCCGCGGGGGTTACCAGCCCCAGCATTTT. The encoded protein is CASLSRGGYQPQHF.

This sequence joins TRBV7-3 and TRBJ2-3; D may be TRBD1 (5 bases). V lost 2 bases and J 2 bases, leaving 14 bases between the germline ends. There are 16 residues in the CDR3. Germline-derived CDR1 and CDR2 are SGHTA and FQGTGA. The CDR3 is CASSLVGQTTTDTQYF. The CDR3 DNA is TGTGCCAGCAGCTTAGTGGGGCAGACAACCACAGATACGCAGTATTTT.

In nucleotides, the CDR3 is TGTGCCAGTAGTATTAGCGTTGCGGCCACAGATACGCAGTATTTT. Its protein is CASSISVAATDTQYF. This chain connects TRBV19 to TRBJ2-3, with D maybe TRBD2 (5 bases). The V end was cut by 3 bases, the J end by 2 bases, with 12 bases between. CDR1 is LNHDA and CDR2 is SQIVND in the germline V gene (reference sequence). This CDR3 comprises 15 residues.

V and J are TRBV9 and TRBJ2-1; either TRBD1 or TRBD2 may supply D (5 bases each). CDR3 length: 14 amino acids. The V gene's germline CDR1 is SGDLS and CDR2 YYNGEE. V lost 0 bases to trimming and J lost 6 bases, with 10 bases between them. In DNA, the CDR3 is TGTGCCAGCAGCGTAGAACCAGGGAGCAATGAGCAGTTCTTC. This translates into CASSVEPGSNEQFF.

This sequence joins TRBV5-1 and TRBJ1-5; no reliable D call. This CDR3 is built from 13 residues. CDR1 SGHRS and CDR2 YFSETQ come from the germline V gene. Trimming took 0 bases from V and 8 from J, leaving 9 bases between them. CDR3 DNA: TGCGCCAGCAGCTTGGGGGCGGCCGAGCCCCAGCATTTT. It translates to CASSLGAAEPQHF.

The chain employs TRBV6-1 and TRBJ2-1; D gene unclear. Trimming took off 2 bases at V and 0 bases at J, with 11 bases between the two ends. Germline V CDR1 and CDR2: MNHNS, SASEGT. CDR3 length: 16 residues. The CDR3 protein is CASSELGFSSYNEQFF. The CDR3 DNA follows: TGTGCCAGCAGTGAACTGGGCTTCAGCTCCTACAATGAGCAGTTCTTC.

The genes are TRBV19 and TRBJ1-5; D is undetermined. This CDR3 has 14 residues. The germline V gene has CDR1 LNHDA and CDR2 SQIVND (reference sequence). V was shortened by 6 bases and J by 5 bases, with 14 bases between the two germline ends. CDR3 residues: CASSWGSSHQPQHF. The CDR3 DNA is TGTGCCAGTAGCTGGGGATCCTCCCATCAGCCCCAGCATTTT.

CDR3 nucleotides: TGCAGCGTCCAAACAGGGGGCAATCAGCCCCAGCATTTT. Its protein product is CSVQTGGNQPQHF. V is TRBV29-1 and J is TRBJ1-5; 7 bases line up with TRBD1. The CDR3 spans 13 residues. The germline V gene has CDR1 SQVTM and CDR2 ANQGSEA. With V trimmed by 6 bases and J by 2 bases, 4 bases remained unmatched. Full variable domain (remainder filled in from reference TRBV29-1 and TRBJ1-5): SAVISQKPSRDICQRGTSLTIQCQVDSQVTMMFWYRQQPGQSLTLIATANQGSEATYESGFVIDKFPISRPNLTFSTLTVSNMSPEDSSIYLCSVQTGGNQPQHFGDGTRLSIL.

Turning to this clone: One end of the junction varies from germline; a read error may be responsible. The J gene is TRBJ2-5, the V gene TRBV7-7, with 15 nucleotides matching TRBD2. Germline-derived CDR1 and CDR2 are SSHAT and FNYEAQ (reference sequence). The CDR3 is 18 amino acids. The CDR3 protein is CASSPRGLAGGSQETQYF. The CDR3 bases are TGTGCTAGCAGCCCCAGAGGACTAGCGGGAGGGTCGCAAGAGACCCAGTACTTC.

This chain uses TRBV30 with TRBJ2-7, with 9 bases identical to TRBD1. Unmatched junction bases numbered 1, after V lost 3 bases and J lost 1 base. CDR1 is GTSNPN and CDR2 is SVGIG in the germline V gene (reference sequence). The CDR3 length is 13 residues. The CDR3 spells CAWRTGGSYEQYF. CDR3 DNA sequence: TGTGCCTGGAGGACAGGGGGGTCCTACGAGCAGTACTTC.

The chain joins TRBV7-8 to TRBJ2-1; TRBD1 might be the D (6 bases). Looked up from germline, CDR1 is SGHVS and CDR2 is FQNEAQ. V was trimmed by 3 bases and J by 0 bases, leaving 12 bases between them. The CDR3 runs to 16 residues. CDR3 residues: CASSFQADSSYNEQFF. As DNA, the CDR3 is TGTGCCAGCAGCTTCCAAGCGGACAGCTCCTACAATGAGCAGTTCTTC.